The clone carrying this T cell receptor beta chain was seen repeatedly, ten times or more. PCR was performed a second time for roughly 7 to 12 cycles using a sample-barcoded 5' primer and a J-beta primer mix. TCRdb re-derived calls from the 5' RACE reads in MiXCR, one entry per CDR3 protein. The sample carries more than 800,000 distinct CDR3 sequences, 29% recorded once. Trimming left V 0 bases short and J 11 bases short, with 12 bases between. The germline CDR1 and CDR2 sequences are SGHKS and YYEKEE (reference sequence). The length of the CDR3 is 13 residues. The sample originates from a study of blood T cells in healthy people across ages. Study as a whole: About one barcoded beta molecule per two T cells came from capture by template switching.

Isolation per sample recovered at least 6.5 million PBMCs. Per sample, at least 6 micrograms of total RNA were extracted. The chain carries TRBV5-5 and TRBJ2-4; a weak D match, TRBD2 (5 bases). Sequencing was performed on blood. This clonotype was obtained from an elderly woman in good health. The CDR3 spells CASSLAPSGVQYF. DNA for the CDR3: TGTGCCAGCAGCTTGGCCCCCTCCGGGGTTCAGTACTTC. The variable domain in full, completed from reference TRBV5-5 and TRBJ2-4, reads DAGVTQSPTHLIKTRGQQVTLRCSPISGHKSVSWYQQVLGQGPQFIFQYYEKEERGRGNFPDRFSARQFPNYSSELNVNALLLGDSALYLCASSLAPSGVQYFGAGTRLSVL.